A selection of T cell receptor beta chains follows, all from one sample in a study of vaccination effects on CD4 cells after COVID-19. Generated by immunoSEQ multiplex PCR, the TCRdb table keeps only in-frame clones and is missing some. The table lists approximately 57,000 clones, around 84% of them singletons. Antigens of these TCRs are unknown. The source was CD4+ T cells from PBMCs cultured without peptide, collected after COVID-19 vaccination. The receptors stem from a human donor who received a COVID-19 vaccine. Both conserved end residues are part of each CDR3. The D gene is left open where the match is weak. Clone size is given for some rows only: seen once, a few or many times, or a class if the clone is expanded.

size: -; V: TRBV7-2; J: TRBJ2-1; D: TRBD2; CDR3: CASSLGSGGSNEQFF; DNA: TGTGCCAGCAGCTTAGGGAGCGGGGGCTCTAATGAGCAGTTCTTC
size: -; V: TRBV27; J: TRBJ2-7; D: TRBD1; CDR3: CASSWTGAKVRYEQYF; DNA: TGTGCCAGCAGTTGGACAGGGGCAAAGGTTAGATACGAGCAGTACTTC
size: -; V: TRBV11-3; J: TRBJ2-1; D: TRBD2; CDR3: CASSLARPAFGTSGSVEQFF; DNA: TGTGCCAGCAGCTTAGCTAGACCCGCATTCGGGACTAGCGGGAGCGTTGAGCAGTTCTTC
size: few; V: TRBV6-5; J: TRBJ1-4; D: -; CDR3: CASSLLAGNEKLFF; DNA: TGTGCCAGCAGTTTGTTGGCAGGAAATGAAAAACTGTTTTTT
size: -; V: TRBV11-3; J: TRBJ2-1; D: -; CDR3: CASSLDLWNPEQFF; DNA: TGTGCCAGCAGCTTAGACCTTTGGAATCCCGAGCAGTTCTTC
size: -; V: TRBV30; J: TRBJ2-7; D: TRBD2; CDR3: CAWSTSGRGEQYF; DNA: TGTGCCTGGAGCACTAGCGGGAGAGGTGAGCAGTACTTC
size: -; V: TRBV3-1/TRBV3-2; J: TRBJ1-6; D: TRBD1; CDR3: CASSPITGGQSPLHF; DNA: TGTGCCAGCAGCCCAATAACAGGGGGTCAATCACCCCTCCACTTT
size: -; V: TRBV19; J: TRBJ2-4; D: TRBD1; CDR3: CASSGQGEIIQYF; DNA: TGTGCCAGCTCGGGACAGGGTGAGATCATTCAGTACTTC
size: -; V: TRBV6-2/TRBV6-3; J: TRBJ2-2; D: -; CDR3: CASSPQPPNTGELFF; DNA: TGTGCCAGCAGCCCCCAACCCCCGAACACCGGGGAGCTGTTTTTT
size: once; V: TRBV7-2; J: TRBJ2-7; D: TRBD2; CDR3: CASSLGVAGVTYEQYF; DNA: TGTGCCAGCAGCTTAGGGGTAGCGGGAGTAACCTACGAGCAGTACTTC
size: -; V: TRBV28; J: TRBJ2-3; D: -; CDR3: CASSLSGAGSSHTQYF; DNA: TGTGCCAGCAGTTTATCGGGGGCAGGGTCGTCCCATACGCAGTATTTT
size: once; V: TRBV6-2/TRBV6-3; J: TRBJ1-1; D: -; CDR3: CASSWTVGNTEAFF; DNA: TGTGCCAGCAGTTGGACGGTAGGGAACACTGAAGCTTTCTTT
size: -; V: TRBV7-3; J: TRBJ2-3; D: -; CDR3: CASSLGGTDTQYF; DNA: TGTGCCAGCAGCTTAGGGGGGACGGATACGCAGTATTTT
size: -; V: TRBV7-3; J: TRBJ2-2; D: TRBD1; CDR3: CASSSTGPTGELFF; DNA: TGTGCCAGCAGCTCGACAGGGCCCACCGGGGAGCTGTTTTTT
size: -; V: TRBV16; J: TRBJ1-1; D: -; CDR3: CASSQWSLGGRKEAFF; DNA: TGTGCCAGCAGCCAATGGTCCCTGGGGGGCCGAAAAGAAGCTTTCTTT
size: -; V: TRBV30; J: TRBJ1-5; D: -; CDR3: CAWTRGPNQPQHF; DNA: TGTGCCTGGACCAGGGGCCCTAATCAGCCCCAGCATTTT
size: few; V: TRBV7-2; J: TRBJ1-5; D: -; CDR3: CASSSRDGNQPQHF; DNA: TGTGCCAGCAGCTCCAGGGACGGGAATCAGCCCCAGCATTTT
size: -; V: TRBV3-1/TRBV3-2; J: TRBJ1-5; D: -; CDR3: CASSPTWTAQTPQHF; DNA: TGTGCCAGCAGCCCGACCTGGACAGCCCAGACGCCCCAGCATTTT
size: -; V: TRBV7-8; J: TRBJ2-3; D: -; CDR3: CASSGAETDTQYF; DNA: TGTGCCAGCAGCGGAGCGGAGACAGATACGCAGTATTTT
size: -; V: TRBV6-5; J: TRBJ1-1; D: -; CDR3: CASSWGTSVTEAFF; DNA: TGTGCCAGCTCCTGGGGGACTTCGGTCACTGAAGCTTTCTTT
size: -; V: TRBV5-1; J: TRBJ1-1; D: -; CDR3: CASSLGPTNTEAFF; DNA: TGCGCCAGCAGCTTGGGGCCAACGAACACTGAAGCTTTCTTT
size: -; V: TRBV28; J: TRBJ1-1; D: -; CDR3: CAVTPDGMNTEAFF; DNA: TGTGCCGTAACACCGGACGGAATGAACACTGAAGCTTTCTTT
size: -; V: TRBV5-1; J: TRBJ2-7; D: TRBD2; CDR3: CASSSGLAGYEQYF; DNA: TGCGCCAGCAGCTCCGGACTAGCGGGCTACGAGCAGTACTTC
size: -; V: TRBV18; J: TRBJ2-7; D: TRBD2; CDR3: CASSPDLAGDEQYF; DNA: TGTGCCAGCTCACCAGACTTAGCGGGGGACGAGCAGTACTTC
size: -; V: TRBV7-2; J: TRBJ2-1; D: -; CDR3: CASSLAGSGNYNEQFF; DNA: TGTGCCAGCAGCTTAGCTGGGTCAGGGAACTACAATGAGCAGTTCTTC
size: -; V: TRBV6-5; J: TRBJ1-1; D: -; CDR3: CASSYSRVGNTEAFF; DNA: TGTGCCAGCAGTTACTCGAGAGTGGGGAACACTGAAGCTTTCTTT
size: -; V: TRBV6-5; J: TRBJ2-2; D: -; CDR3: CASTIQVNTGELFF; DNA: TGTGCCAGCACTATACAGGTGAACACCGGGGAGCTGTTTTTT
size: -; V: TRBV2; J: TRBJ2-5; D: -; CDR3: CASLRGHQTSETQYF; DNA: TGTGCCAGCCTACGGGGACACCAAACGAGTGAGACCCAGTACTTC
size: -; V: TRBV20-1; J: TRBJ2-7; D: -; CDR3: CSASGQASGYEQYF; DNA: TGCAGTGCTAGTGGGCAGGCCTCCGGTTACGAGCAGTACTTC
size: -; V: TRBV7-9; J: TRBJ2-1; D: TRBD2; CDR3: CATHGTSGRRGSYNEQFF; DNA: TGTGCCACCCACGGGACTAGCGGGAGAAGGGGCTCCTACAATGAGCAGTTCTTC
size: few; V: TRBV7-2; J: TRBJ1-2; D: TRBD1; CDR3: CASSSNQGVYGYTF; DNA: TGTGCCAGCAGCTCGAACCAGGGGGTATATGGCTACACCTTC
size: once; V: TRBV5-4; J: TRBJ2-6; D: -; CDR3: CASSPRTDRSGANVLTF; DNA: TGTGCCAGCAGCCCACGAACTGACAGATCTGGGGCCAACGTCCTGACTTTC
size: once; V: TRBV29-1; J: TRBJ2-4; D: -; CDR3: CSARVTKNIQYF; DNA: TGCAGCGCTAGGGTGACCAAAAACATTCAGTACTTC
size: -; V: TRBV19; J: TRBJ2-7; D: TRBD2; CDR3: CASSPPSGRRWEQYF; DNA: TGTGCCAGTAGTCCTCCTAGCGGGAGGCGGTGGGAGCAGTACTTC
size: -; V: TRBV19; J: TRBJ2-6; D: TRBD1; CDR3: CASSSPRTGQSGANVLTF; DNA: TGTGCCAGTAGTTCACCCCGGACAGGACAGTCTGGGGCCAACGTCCTGACTTTC
size: -; V: TRBV10-3; J: TRBJ1-1; D: TRBD1; CDR3: CAISQGQVNTEAFF; DNA: TGTGCCATCAGTCAAGGACAGGTTAACACTGAAGCTTTCTTT
size: -; V: TRBV19; J: TRBJ2-7; D: TRBD1; CDR3: CASSMVPGQRARSYEQYF; DNA: TGTGCCAGTAGTATGGTTCCGGGACAGCGAGCACGCTCCTACGAGCAGTACTTC
size: once; V: TRBV30; J: TRBJ1-3; D: -; CDR3: CAWILQGPRNTIYF; DNA: TGTGCCTGGATCCTGCAGGGACCAAGAAACACCATATATTTT
size: -; V: TRBV6-5; J: TRBJ1-2; D: -; CDR3: CATRNVGGRHGYTF; DNA: TGTGCCACCAGGAACGTCGGGGGGCGTCATGGCTACACCTTC
size: -; V: TRBV11-2; J: TRBJ2-5; D: TRBD2; CDR3: CASSSISAGLGETQYF; DNA: TGTGCCAGCAGCTCAATCTCAGCGGGATTGGGAGAGACCCAGTACTTC
size: -; V: TRBV20-1; J: TRBJ2-1; D: TRBD2; CDR3: CSASPGTSGLHNEQFF; DNA: TGCAGTGCTAGTCCGGGGACTAGCGGGCTTCACAATGAGCAGTTCTTC
size: -; V: TRBV4-1; J: TRBJ2-3; D: -; CDR3: CASSPNRVLKDTQYF; DNA: TGCGCCAGCAGCCCGAACAGGGTATTGAAAGATACGCAGTATTTT
size: -; V: TRBV3-1/TRBV3-2; J: TRBJ2-7; D: TRBD2; CDR3: CASSPSGGAEQYF; DNA: TGTGCCAGCAGCCCGAGCGGGGGGGCCGAGCAGTACTTC
size: once; V: TRBV7-9; J: TRBJ2-7; D: -; CDR3: CASSETYEQYF; DNA: TGTGCCAGCAGCGAAACCTACGAGCAGTACTTC
size: -; V: TRBV2; J: TRBJ2-2; D: TRBD1; CDR3: CASTTGVPGELFF; DNA: TGTGCCAGCACGACAGGGGTCCCCGGGGAGCTGTTTTTT
size: -; V: TRBV3-1/TRBV3-2; J: TRBJ1-2; D: -; CDR3: CASSQAYGYTF; DNA: TGTGCCAGCAGCCAAGCATATGGCTACACCTTC
size: -; V: TRBV19; J: TRBJ1-5; D: -; CDR3: CASSGARRSNQPQHF; DNA: TGTGCCAGTAGTGGGGCGCGAAGGAGCAATCAGCCCCAGCATTTT
size: few; V: TRBV3-1/TRBV3-2; J: TRBJ1-4; D: -; CDR3: CASSQEVRRREKLFF; DNA: TGTGCCAGCAGCCAAGAGGTCAGGCGGCGTGAAAAACTGTTTTTT